A single T cell receptor beta chain is shown here with its context. The sample is drawn from a study of T cell changes during pregnancy in multiple sclerosis. Clones were sequenced by immunoSEQ multiplex PCR, and TCRdb holds only the in-frame ones, with some missing. Of roughly 40,000 clones listed, over 85% are singletons. The sample was peripheral blood, taken before pregnancy. This receptor was identified in a female donor with multiple sclerosis, enrolled in a pregnancy study.

CDR3 in amino acids: CASSRGGASSYNEQFF. The DNA for the CDR3 is TGCGCCAGCAGCAGGGGAGGGGCTAGCTCCTACAATGAGCAGTTCTTC. The chain has TRBV5-1 and TRBJ2-1; TRBD2 aligns across 7 bases. CDR1 and CDR2 from the germline V gene are SGHRS and YFSETQ. V lost 4 bases, J lost 0 bases, and 7 bases stayed unmatched. This CDR3 region has 16 residues.